The 5 T cell receptor beta chains in this list originate from one sample, sequenced in a study of blood T cell repertoires in COVID-19. Profiling relied on immunoSEQ multiplex PCR, and the TCRdb table lists in-frame clones only, not all of them. The sample lists 120,000 to 150,000 clones, roughly 84% seen once, with around 2.5% in the top ten. Sequenced: peripheral blood. The source is a human donor with acute or convalescent COVID-19. The donor label of this sample is uncertain.

The chain is built from TRBV11-2 and TRBJ1-6, with 7 bases matching TRBD1. The CDR3 has 15 amino acids. The germline V gene has CDR1 SGHAT and CDR2 FQNNGV. V gave up 7 bases and J gave up 5 bases; unmatched junction bases: 8. The CDR3 coding sequence is TGTGCCAGCAACTTCGACAGGGTGGATAATTCACCCCTCCACTTT. Protein: CASNFDRVDNSPLHF.

This CDR3 reads CASRFTSGYEQYV. For the CDR3, the DNA is TGTGCCAGCAGGTTTACTAGCGGGTACGAGCAGTACGTC. The chain couples TRBV2 to TRBJ2-7; 9 nucleotides align to TRBD2. The V gene's germline CDR1 is SNHLY and CDR2 FYNNEI. The CDR3 runs to 13 residues. Trimming took 6 bases from V and 4 from J; bases not matched to a gene: 4.

The chain employs TRBV24-1 and TRBJ2-3; D call uncertain. Per the germline V gene, CDR1 is KGHDR and CDR2 is SFDVKD. The V and J ends lost 3 bases and 2 bases respectively, with 5 bases between them. The CDR3 is 13 residues long. The CDR3, as DNA: TGTGCCACCAGTGATCCCTTCACAGATACGCAGTATTTT. Encoded protein: CATSDPFTDTQYF.

The chain joins TRBV23-1 to TRBJ2-3, with TRBD1 as a possible D gene (5 bases). TRBV23-1 belongs to the ORF category, with a function that is uncertain. The CDR3 contains 12 residues. V shed 7 bases and J shed 8 bases, with 13 bases lying between them. Here the CDR3 DNA reads TGCGCCAGCATTTCAGGGAACTCTACGCAGTATTTT. The encoded protein is CASISGNSTQYF.

V is TRBV18 and J is TRBJ1-3; D unresolved. The V gene's germline CDR1 is KGHSH and CDR2 LQKENI. V lost 0 bases to trimming and J lost 4 bases, with 7 bases between them. The CDR3 is 14 residues long. The CDR3 DNA reads as TGTGCCAGCTCACCACCTCCAAGCGGAAACACCATATATTTT. Amino acid sequence: CASSPPPSGNTIYF.